The clone carrying this TCR beta chain was seen repeatedly, ten times or more. The data belong to a study of Graves' ophthalmopathy and Graves' hyperthyroidism. Ineligible for inclusion were patients with other autoimmune diseases, uncontrolled infections, pregnancy or lactation. V gave up 4 bases and J gave up 2 bases; unmatched junction bases: 5. The CDR3 totals 14 residues. Germline-derived CDR1 and CDR2 are SQVTM and ANQGSEA. CDR3 regions of TCR beta were amplified from RNA transcripts. After a first-round RT-PCR with HTBI primers, a second-round multiplex PCR was run. TCRdb re-called the multiplex PCR reads through MiXCR, storing one row per CDR3 protein. Of hundreds of thousands of distinct CDR3 sequences in the sample, approximately 39% were seen once.

The sequenced sample was peripheral blood. This receptor was taken from an adult man with Graves' ophthalmopathy. The chain is built from TRBV29-1 and TRBJ1-5; 7 bases agree with TRBD1. CDR3 DNA: TGCAGCGTTGCAACAGGGGTCGGCAATCAGCCCCAGCATTTT. Translating it yields CSVATGVGNQPQHF.